The present T cell receptor (beta chain) was sequenced within a study of CD8 T cells in ankylosing spondylitis. Comment on this clonotype: Antigen unknown.

Regarding the study as a whole: Blood from ankylosing spondylitis patients appeared to carry a characteristic eight-variant TCR beta motif.

Between the trimmed V and J ends, which lost 8 bases and 5 bases, there was a span of 20 bases. This CDR3 is 15 amino acids long. CDR1 and CDR2 from the germline V gene are MNHEY and SMNVEV (reference sequence). TCRdb processed the 5' RACE reads anew with MiXCR; each CDR3 protein has one entry. This sample has about 340,000 distinct CDR3 sequences, with about 14% found just once. The chain couples TRBV27 to TRBJ2-3; D possibly uses TRBD1 or TRBD2 (5 bases each). Source material: blood, either unsorted or a sorted T cell fraction (not recorded which). This receptor was identified in a male donor with ankylosing spondylitis or in good health (not recorded which). The CDR3 DNA sequence: TGTGCCAGCTCATCCCCGGGGACGAAGGGAGATACGCAGTATTTT. Protein: CASSSPGTKGDTQYF.